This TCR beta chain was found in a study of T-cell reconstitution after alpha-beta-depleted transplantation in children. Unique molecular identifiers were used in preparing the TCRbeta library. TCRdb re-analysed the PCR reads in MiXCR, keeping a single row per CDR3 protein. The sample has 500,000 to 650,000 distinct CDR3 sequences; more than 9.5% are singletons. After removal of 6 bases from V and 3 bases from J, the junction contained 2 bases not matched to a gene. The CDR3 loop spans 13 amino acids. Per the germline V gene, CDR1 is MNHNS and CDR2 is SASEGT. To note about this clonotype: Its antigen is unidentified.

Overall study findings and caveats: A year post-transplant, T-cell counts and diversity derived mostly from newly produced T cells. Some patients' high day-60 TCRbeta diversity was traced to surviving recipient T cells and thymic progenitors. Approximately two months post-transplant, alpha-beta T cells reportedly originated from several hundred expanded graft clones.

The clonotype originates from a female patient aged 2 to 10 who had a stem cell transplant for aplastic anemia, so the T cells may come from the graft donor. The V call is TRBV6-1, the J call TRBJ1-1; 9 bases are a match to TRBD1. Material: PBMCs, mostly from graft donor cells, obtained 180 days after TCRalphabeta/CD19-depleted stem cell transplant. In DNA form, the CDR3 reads TGTGCCAGCAGACAGGGGGCAGACACTGAAGCTTTCTTT. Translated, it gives CASRQGADTEAFF.